One sample yielded the 32 T cell receptor beta chains listed below, sequenced in a study of blood T cell repertoires in COVID-19. Some clones are missing from TCRdb's copy, which holds only in-frame ones; the method was immunoSEQ multiplex PCR. This table holds about 96,000 clones, roughly 90% found once. Sequences were obtained from peripheral blood. Receptors were obtained from a human donor with COVID-19, enrolled during active disease. The donor label of this sample is uncertain.

CDR3 sequence (DNA): TGTGCCAGCAGCCCTCGGACAGGGGAGAGGACTGAAGCTTTCTTT. Encoded protein: CASSPRTGERTEAFF. The chain carries TRBV11-2 and TRBJ1-1; 9 bases are a match to TRBD1. Trimming removed 5 bases from V and 5 bases from J; junction bases left unmatched: 9. This CDR3 comprises 15 residues. The V gene's germline CDR1 is SGHAT and CDR2 FQNNGV.

The chain joins TRBV19 to TRBJ1-5; 7 nucleotides align to TRBD1. The CDR3 is 16 amino acids. The ends lost 6 bases at V and 0 bases at J; junction bases unmatched: 8. CDR1 is LNHDA, CDR2 SQIVND, per germline (reference sequence). CDR3 nucleotides: TGTGCCAGTAGATCAGGGACAGCAAATAGCAATCAGCCCCAGCATTTT. It specifies CASRSGTANSNQPQHF.

The genes are TRBV5-6 and TRBJ2-1, with 9 nucleotides matching TRBD1. Looked up from germline, CDR1 is SGHDT and CDR2 is YYEEEE. J was trimmed by 2 bases and V by 4 bases; bases with no gene match: 7. The CDR3 covers 16 residues. The CDR3 protein is CASSGGRTGAYNEQFF. CDR3 bases: TGTGCCAGCAGCGGCGGCCGGACAGGGGCCTACAATGAGCAGTTCTTC.

This clone appeared a few times. The chain recombines TRBV18 with TRBJ2-7, with 11 nucleotides matching TRBD1. This CDR3 is built from 14 residues. Germline values: CDR1 KGHSH, CDR2 LQKENI. The J segment lost 3 bases and the V segment lost 3 bases, leaving 1 base of the junction unmatched. In DNA form, the CDR3 reads TGTGCCAGCTCACCCGGGACAGGGGGCTACGAGCAGTACTTC. This encodes CASSPGTGGYEQYF. The complete variable domain, with remaining parts taken from reference TRBV18 and TRBJ2-7, reads NAGVMQNPRHLVRRRGQEARLRCSPMKGHSHVYWYRQLPEEGLKFMVYLQKENIIDESGMPKERFSAEFPKEGPSILRIQQVVRGDSAAYFCASSPGTGGYEQYFGPGTRLTVT.

V gene TRBV10-3 combines with J gene TRBJ1-6; TRBD1 is a possible D gene (6 bases). V was pared by 5 bases and J by 4 bases, with 12 bases between. The CDR3 is 15 amino acids. Germline CDR1 ENHRY, CDR2 SYGVKD. CDR3 sequence (DNA): TGTGCCATCAGTACCCCGGACAGTTATAATTCACCCCTCCACTTT. Translated: CAISTPDSYNSPLHF.

The rearrangement joins TRBV9 to TRBJ2-1; tentatively, D is TRBD2 (5 bases). The V and J ends lost 0 bases and 8 bases respectively, with 9 bases between them. CDR1 and CDR2 (germline): SGDLS, YYNGEE. The CDR3 has 13 amino acids. Here the CDR3 DNA reads TGTGCCAGCAGCGTAGCACCCGGGGATGAGCAGTTCTTC. Its protein is CASSVAPGDEQFF.

This chain links TRBV10-3 with TRBJ2-7; D is possibly TRBD1 (5 bases). From germline, CDR1 is ENHRY and CDR2 SYGVKD. This CDR3 has 12 amino acids. Between the trimmed V and J ends, which lost 8 bases and 3 bases, there was a span of 11 bases. The DNA of the CDR3 is TGTGCCATCGCTGTCAGGGACTACGAGCAGTACTTC. It yields the protein CAIAVRDYEQYF.

The chain links TRBV6-1 to TRBJ1-4, with D tentatively TRBD1 (5 bases). The CDR3 covers 14 residues. The germline V gene has CDR1 MNHNS and CDR2 SASEGT. V gave up 3 bases and J gave up 8 bases, with 13 bases separating them. The DNA of the CDR3 is TGTGCCAGCAGTGACGGCAGGGTTTGGGAAAAACTGTTTTTT. Amino acids: CASSDGRVWEKLFF.

The V call is TRBV12-3 or TRBV12-4, the J call TRBJ1-5; possibly TRBD1 for D (5 bases). The CDR3 has 13 amino acids. Trimming cost V 6 bases and J 7 bases, with 13 bases left between them. As DNA, the CDR3 is TGTGCCAGCAGCTCGGGAGGGGAACAGCCCCAGCATTTT. This sequence encodes CASSSGGEQPQHF.

The chain combines TRBV14 with TRBJ1-1; 7 bases agree with TRBD1. V was clipped by 1 base and J by 8 bases; unmatched bases: 13. In germline, CDR1 is SGHDN, CDR2 FVKESK. The CDR3 is 16 amino acids. CDR3 nucleotides: TGTGCCAGCAGCCAAGGGGGTGGCAGGGGGAGGTTGGAAGCTTTCTTT. Translation gives CASSQGGGRGRLEAFF.

The rearrangement joins TRBV28 to TRBJ1-1; 7 bases match TRBD1. Per germline, CDR1 MDHEN and CDR2 SYDVKM. V trimming: 6 bases; J trimming: 4 bases; junction bases outside the gene matches: 8. The CDR3 runs to 14 residues. In DNA, the CDR3 is TGTGCCAGCAGCCTCCCCCCAGGGGGCACTGAAGCTTTCTTT. Translating gives CASSLPPGGTEAFF.

V is TRBV5-4 and J is TRBJ2-1; TRBD1 aligns across 11 bases. CDR1 and CDR2 from the germline V gene are SGHNT and YYREEE (reference sequence). Losses at the gene ends were 7 bases for V and 6 bases for J; bases not matched to a gene: 9. The CDR3 totals 15 residues. DNA of the CDR3: TGTGCCAGCGAAGAGTTGGGGACAGGGGGCAATGAGCAGTTCTTC. Its translation is CASEELGTGGNEQFF.

This chain links TRBV2 with TRBJ1-1, with D perhaps matching TRBD1 (5 bases). Germline V CDR1 and CDR2: SNHLY, FYNNEI. V was pared by 3 bases and J by 0 bases, with 11 bases between. The CDR3 length is 15 residues. The CDR3 DNA is TGTGCCAGCAGTGATGTTGACAGCCTGAACACTGAAGCTTTCTTT. This encodes CASSDVDSLNTEAFF.

The chain employs TRBV2 and TRBJ1-1; TRBD1 agrees at 7 bases. J was trimmed by 0 bases and V by 5 bases; bases with no gene match: 6. CDR1 and CDR2 from the germline V gene are SNHLY and FYNNEI. This CDR3 is 15 amino acids long. The CDR3 loop is CASSRSTGLNTEAFF. Here the CDR3 DNA reads TGTGCCAGCAGTAGATCGACAGGGCTGAACACTGAAGCTTTCTTT.

This rearrangement joins TRBV19 to TRBJ1-1; 10 bases match TRBD1. The V and J ends lost 5 bases and 0 bases, in that order; junction bases with no gene match: 6. This CDR3 comprises 16 residues. Germline CDR1 and CDR2: LNHDA and SQIVND (reference sequence). This CDR3 reads CASSLTGTGVNTEAFF. The CDR3 nucleotides are TGTGCCAGTAGTCTCACCGGGACAGGGGTGAACACTGAAGCTTTCTTT. The full variable domain, completed using reference TRBV19 and TRBJ1-1, is DGGITQSPKYLFRKEGQNVTLSCEQNLNHDAMYWYRQDPGQGLRLIYYSQIVNDFQKGDIAEGYSVSREKKESFPLTVTSAQKNPTAFYLCASSLTGTGVNTEAFFGQGTRLTVV.

The rearrangement joins TRBV2 to TRBJ1-5, with a tentative D call TRBD1 (5 bases). Trimming pared 2 bases from V and 3 bases from J, leaving 8 bases between. The CDR3 is 14 amino acids. Germline assignment: CDR1 SNHLY and CDR2 FYNNEI. CDR3 region: CASSEQGSNQPQHF. CDR3 nucleotide sequence: TGTGCCAGCAGTGAACAGGGTTCCAATCAGCCCCAGCATTTT.

The chain has TRBV6-1 and TRBJ1-3, with 7 bases lining up with TRBD1. Germline V gives CDR1 MNHNS, CDR2 SASEGT. The CDR3 covers 15 residues. J was trimmed by 4 bases and V by 2 bases; bases with no gene match: 5. CDR3 DNA: TGTGCCAGCAGTGAACACGAGGGGGCCGGAAACACCATATATTTT. Amino acids: CASSEHEGAGNTIYF.

V gene TRBV18 combines with J gene TRBJ2-5, with a weak D call TRBD1 (7 bases). CDR1 is KGHSH and CDR2 is LQKENI in the germline V gene. The CDR3 runs 15 residues. The germline V and J ends were trimmed by 6 bases and 2 bases, with 16 bases remaining between them. In DNA, the CDR3 is TGTGCCAGCTCCCCGGGTCAGGGGGGTCAAGAGACCCAGTACTTC. Translation gives CASSPGQGGQETQYF.

The V call is TRBV15, the J call TRBJ1-4, with TRBD1 identical over 9 bases. The CDR3 extends over 16 amino acids. Germline V lookup: CDR1 LNHNV, CDR2 YYDKDF (reference sequence). V trimming: 6 bases; J trimming: 0 bases; junction bases outside the gene matches: 5. CDR3 in amino acids: CATSWGQGPTNEKLFF. The CDR3 bases are TGTGCCACCAGTTGGGGACAGGGCCCAACTAATGAAAAACTGTTTTTT.

V is TRBV24-1 and J is TRBJ1-1, with D possibly TRBD1 on 5 matching bases. CDR3 size: 13 residues. Trimming took 7 bases from V and 4 from J, leaving 12 bases between them. Germline values: CDR1 KGHDR, CDR2 SFDVKD. The CDR3 DNA is TGTGCCACCAGGGCCGGGGGGGGCACTGAAGCTTTCTTT. This encodes CATRAGGGTEAFF.

The rearrangement links TRBV9 to TRBJ2-7; 9 nucleotides align to TRBD2. J was trimmed by 1 base and V by 4 bases; bases with no gene match: 9. CDR1 SGDLS and CDR2 YYNGEE come from the germline V gene. The CDR3 spans 16 residues. CDR3 coding DNA: TGTGCCAGCAGCCCCGGGACTAGCACCGGATCCTACGAGCAGTACTTC. It specifies CASSPGTSTGSYEQYF.

This chain uses TRBV7-3 with TRBJ1-2; a possible D gene is TRBD1 (5 bases). This CDR3 comprises 13 residues. Germline V gene sequence: CDR1 SGHTA, CDR2 FQGTGA. Trimming stripped 2 bases from V and 5 bases from J, with 9 bases between. The CDR3 region is CASSLGAGYGYTF. Here the CDR3 DNA reads TGTGCCAGCAGCTTAGGGGCAGGGTATGGCTACACCTTC.

In this sample, this clone turned up once. The rearrangement links TRBV5-1 to TRBJ1-2; unclear D gene. From germline, CDR1 is SGHRS and CDR2 YFSETQ. Deletions cut 3 bases from V and 3 bases from J, with 6 bases between. The CDR3 has 12 residues. The CDR3 protein is CASSSRDYGYTF. The CDR3 coding sequence is TGCGCCAGCAGCTCCCGGGACTATGGCTACACCTTC.

This chain connects TRBV24-1 to TRBJ2-1; possible D gene TRBD1, 5 bases. V was trimmed by 0 bases and J by 7 bases, leaving 18 bases between them. Germline V gene sequence: CDR1 KGHDR, CDR2 SFDVKD. This CDR3 has 17 amino acids. CDR3 loop: CATSDLRLGSSGNEQFF. Here the CDR3 DNA reads TGTGCCACCAGTGATTTGCGTTTGGGCAGTTCAGGGAATGAGCAGTTCTTC.

The chain employs TRBV6-5 and TRBJ2-7; maybe TRBD2 (6 bases). Germline V gene data show CDR1 as MNHEY and CDR2 as SVGAGI. CDR3 length: 13 amino acids. Trimming shortened V by 6 bases and J by 0 bases, and 9 bases separated the two germline ends. The CDR3 DNA is TGTGCCAGCAGGCGGGACGGCTCCTACGAGCAGTACTTC. Amino acids: CASRRDGSYEQYF.

Points on this clone: Other DNA sequences in this specimen translate into the identical CDR3. The rearrangement uses TRBV10-2 and TRBJ2-7; a possible D gene is TRBD2 (6 bases). This CDR3 has 18 amino acids. V lost 3 bases to trimming and J lost 0 bases, with 21 bases between them. In germline, CDR1 is WSHSY, CDR2 SAAADI. CDR3 in amino acids: CASSDWGVDPSSSYEQYF. For the CDR3, the DNA is TGCGCCAGCAGTGACTGGGGGGTTGATCCCTCAAGCTCCTACGAGCAGTACTTC.

The genes are TRBV30 and TRBJ2-7; a weak D match, TRBD1 (6 bases). The CDR3 runs to 15 residues. V lost 4 bases and J 0 bases, leaving 16 bases between the germline ends. Germline V gene sequence: CDR1 GTSNPN, CDR2 SVGIG (reference sequence). CDR3 sequence reads: CAWTQPGRGSYEQYF. Written as DNA, the CDR3 is TGTGCCTGGACCCAGCCCGGCAGGGGCTCCTACGAGCAGTACTTC.

The CDR3 here is CSAGRDRAYNEQFF. In DNA form, the CDR3 reads TGCAGCGCTGGCCGGGACAGGGCCTACAATGAGCAGTTCTTC. The chain recombines TRBV29-1 with TRBJ2-1; 9 bases align to TRBD1. CDR3 length: 14 amino acids. The V gene end was trimmed by 7 bases and the J gene end by 2 bases; junction bases not matched to a gene: 6. CDR1 and CDR2 (germline): SQVTM, ANQGSEA.

V gene TRBV6-6 combines with J gene TRBJ1-2; D unclear. Germline V CDR1 and CDR2: MNHNY, SVGAGI (reference sequence). The CDR3 contains 13 residues. V shed 5 bases and J shed 6 bases, with 13 bases lying between them. The CDR3 loop is CASSPTRVNGYTF. The CDR3 bases are TGTGCCAGCAGTCCCACCCGGGTAAATGGCTACACCTTC.

Turning to this clone: Other DNA sequences in this specimen translate into the identical CDR3. The V and J genes are TRBV29-1 and TRBJ1-2; D remains ambiguous. Germline assignment: CDR1 SQVTM and CDR2 ANQGSEA. The ends were cut back, 6 bases at V and 2 bases at J, with 10 bases in the middle. The CDR3 length is 12 residues. CDR3 sequence reads: CSVGGGNYGYTF. As DNA, the CDR3 is TGCAGCGTGGGCGGCGGGAACTATGGCTACACCTTC.

DNA for the CDR3: TGTGCCAGCAGCGGTAGCGGGAGTTTCTACAATGAGCAGTTCTTC. It yields the protein CASSGSGSFYNEQFF. The rearrangement joins TRBV11-2 to TRBJ2-1; TRBD2 matches 9 bases. This CDR3 spans 15 amino acids. After removal of 5 bases from V and 3 bases from J, the junction contained 5 bases not matched to a gene. Germline V lookup: CDR1 SGHAT, CDR2 FQNNGV.

This clone was seen only a few times. The chain joins TRBV6-6 to TRBJ1-2, with TRBD1 matching over 9 bases. Per germline, CDR1 MNHNY and CDR2 SVGAGI (reference sequence). The CDR3 has 11 residues. The junction had 2 bases not matched to a gene; V was cut back by 8 bases and J by 7 bases. This chain's CDR3 is CASLDRGGYTF. The DNA for the CDR3 is TGTGCCAGCTTGGACAGGGGTGGCTACACCTTC.